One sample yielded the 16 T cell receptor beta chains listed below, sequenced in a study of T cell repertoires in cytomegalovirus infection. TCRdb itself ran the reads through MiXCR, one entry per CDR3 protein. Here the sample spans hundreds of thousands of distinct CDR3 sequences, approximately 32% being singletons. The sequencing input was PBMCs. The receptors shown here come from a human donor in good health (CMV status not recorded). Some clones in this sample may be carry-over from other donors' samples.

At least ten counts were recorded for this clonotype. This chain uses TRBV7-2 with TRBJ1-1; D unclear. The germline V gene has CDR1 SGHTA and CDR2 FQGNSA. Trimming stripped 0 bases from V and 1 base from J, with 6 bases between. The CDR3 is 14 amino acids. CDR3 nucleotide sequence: TGTGCCAGCAGCTTAGCCCAGACGAACACTGAAGCTTTCTTT. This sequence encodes CASSLAQTNTEAFF.

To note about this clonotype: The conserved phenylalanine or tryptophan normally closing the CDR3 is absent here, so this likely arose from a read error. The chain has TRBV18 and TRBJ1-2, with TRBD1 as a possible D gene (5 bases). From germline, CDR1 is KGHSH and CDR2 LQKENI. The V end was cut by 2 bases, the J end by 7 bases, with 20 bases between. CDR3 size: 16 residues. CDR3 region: CASSPTAGPQKGGYTC. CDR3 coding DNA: TGTGCCAGCTCACCAACTGCGGGACCCCAAAAGGGTGGCTACACCTGC.

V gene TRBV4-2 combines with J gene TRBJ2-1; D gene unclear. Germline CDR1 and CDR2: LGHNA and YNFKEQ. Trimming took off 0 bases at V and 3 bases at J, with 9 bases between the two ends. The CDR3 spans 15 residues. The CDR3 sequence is CASSQDGGDYNEQFF. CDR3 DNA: TGTGCCAGCAGCCAAGATGGTGGGGACTACAATGAGCAGTTCTTC.

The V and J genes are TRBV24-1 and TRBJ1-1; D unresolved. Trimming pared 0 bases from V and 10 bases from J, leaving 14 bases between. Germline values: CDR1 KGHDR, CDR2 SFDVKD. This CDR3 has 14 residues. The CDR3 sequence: CATSDLGVRAGAFF. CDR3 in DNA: TGTGCCACCAGTGATTTGGGCGTTAGAGCGGGAGCTTTCTTT.

In nucleotides, the CDR3 is TGTGCCAGCAGTTATGGAAGGGGGGCAATTCAGCCCCAGCATTTT. Translated, it gives CASSYGRGAIQPQHF. J is TRBJ1-5 and V is TRBV12-3 or TRBV12-4; tentatively, D is TRBD1 (6 bases). The CDR3 is 15 amino acids. V lost 4 bases and J 6 bases, leaving 16 bases between the germline ends.

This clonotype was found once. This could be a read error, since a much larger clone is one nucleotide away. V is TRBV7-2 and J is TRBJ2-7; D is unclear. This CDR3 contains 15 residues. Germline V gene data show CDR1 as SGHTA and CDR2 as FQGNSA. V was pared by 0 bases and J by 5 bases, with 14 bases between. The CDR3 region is CASSLAGSGIDEQYF. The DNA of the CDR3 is TGTGCCAGCAGCTTAGCCGGGTCCGGTATTGACGAGCAGTACTTC.

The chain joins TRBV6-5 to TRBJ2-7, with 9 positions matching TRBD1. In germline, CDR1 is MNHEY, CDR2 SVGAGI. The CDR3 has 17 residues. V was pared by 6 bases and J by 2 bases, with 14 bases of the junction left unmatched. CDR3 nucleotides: TGTGCCAGCAGGCCAAACTCCGGGACAGGGCTGCCCTACGAGCAGTACTTC. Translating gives CASRPNSGTGLPYEQYF.

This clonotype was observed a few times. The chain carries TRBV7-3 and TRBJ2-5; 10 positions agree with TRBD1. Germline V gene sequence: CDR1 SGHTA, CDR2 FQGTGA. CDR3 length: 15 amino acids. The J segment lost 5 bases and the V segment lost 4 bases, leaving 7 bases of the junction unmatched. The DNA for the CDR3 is TGTGCCAGCAGCTCGACAGGGGGCTACGGGGAGACCCAGTACTTC. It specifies CASSSTGGYGETQYF.

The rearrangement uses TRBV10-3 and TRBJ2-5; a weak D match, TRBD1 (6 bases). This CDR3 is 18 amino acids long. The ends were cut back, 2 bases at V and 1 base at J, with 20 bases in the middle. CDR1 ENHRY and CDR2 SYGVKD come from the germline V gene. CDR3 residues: CAISEPQGYGRTQETQYF. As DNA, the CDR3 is TGTGCCATCAGTGAGCCCCAGGGGTACGGCAGAACCCAAGAGACCCAGTACTTC.

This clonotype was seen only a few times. CDR3 nucleotides: TGTGCCAGCAGAGCGCCAGGCCTTTTCTACAATGAGCAGTTCTTC. As protein: CASRAPGLFYNEQFF. This sequence joins TRBV6-2 or TRBV6-3 and TRBJ2-1; unclear D gene. V lost 6 bases and J lost 3, with 15 bases in between. Germline V CDR1 and CDR2: MNHEY, SVGEGT. There are 15 residues in the CDR3.

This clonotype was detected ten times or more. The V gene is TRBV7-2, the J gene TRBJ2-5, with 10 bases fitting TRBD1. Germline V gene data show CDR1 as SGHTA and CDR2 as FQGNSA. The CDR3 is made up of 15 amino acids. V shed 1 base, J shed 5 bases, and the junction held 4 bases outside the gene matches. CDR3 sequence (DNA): TGTGCCAGCAGCTTAGTGACAGGGGGCATGGAGACCCAGTACTTC. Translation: CASSLVTGGMETQYF.

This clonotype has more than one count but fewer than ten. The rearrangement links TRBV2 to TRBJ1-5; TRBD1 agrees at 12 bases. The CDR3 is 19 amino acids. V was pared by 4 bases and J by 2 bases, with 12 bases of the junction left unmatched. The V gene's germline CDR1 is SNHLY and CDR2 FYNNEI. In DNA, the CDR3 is TGTGCCAGCAGTGTAGGGTGGGGACAGGGGGCTTTTGGCAATCAGCCCCAGCATTTT. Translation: CASSVGWGQGAFGNQPQHF. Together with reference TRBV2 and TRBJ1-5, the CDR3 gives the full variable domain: EPEVTQTPSHQVTQMGQEVILRCVPISNHLYFYWYRQILGQKVEFLVSFYNNEISEKSEIFDDQFSVERPDGSNFTLKIRSTKLEDSAMYFCASSVGWGQGAFGNQPQHFGDGTRLSIL.

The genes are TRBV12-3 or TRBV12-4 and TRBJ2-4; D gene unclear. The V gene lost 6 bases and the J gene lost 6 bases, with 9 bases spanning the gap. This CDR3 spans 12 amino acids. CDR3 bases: TGTGCCAGCAGCTGGGATTTAAACATTCAGTACTTC. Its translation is CASSWDLNIQYF.

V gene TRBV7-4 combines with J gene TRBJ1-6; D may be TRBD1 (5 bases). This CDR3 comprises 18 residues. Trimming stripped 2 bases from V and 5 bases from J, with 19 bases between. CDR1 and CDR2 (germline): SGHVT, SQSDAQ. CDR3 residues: CASSLRGPQGQHNSPLHF. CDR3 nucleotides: TGTGCCAGCAGCTTAAGGGGCCCGCAGGGTCAACATAATTCACCCCTCCACTTT.

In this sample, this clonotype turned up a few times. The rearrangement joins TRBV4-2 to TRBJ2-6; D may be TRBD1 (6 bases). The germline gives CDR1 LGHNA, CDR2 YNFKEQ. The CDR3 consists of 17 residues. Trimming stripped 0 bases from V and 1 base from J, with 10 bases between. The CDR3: CASSQDGTLSGANVLTF. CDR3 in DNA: TGTGCCAGCAGCCAAGATGGGACACTATCTGGGGCCAACGTCCTGACTTTC.

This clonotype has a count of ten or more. The CDR3 DNA reads as TGTGCCAGCACCCCTCGCGGGGGGCAAAATCAGCCCCAGCATTTT. Amino acid sequence: CASTPRGGQNQPQHF. This chain joins TRBV6-1 and TRBJ1-5; maybe TRBD1 (6 bases). Germline CDR1 MNHNS, CDR2 SASEGT. The CDR3 contains 15 residues. V was trimmed by 7 bases and J by 4 bases, leaving 17 bases between them.